This TCR beta chain was recovered during a study of blood T cell repertoires in COVID-19. Study as a whole: Samples came from the United States, Italy and Spain, spanning acute and convalescent COVID-19.

CDR1 and CDR2 (germline): SGHTA, FQGNSA. The J segment lost 1 base and the V segment lost 7 bases, leaving 6 bases of the junction unmatched. The CDR3 is 16 residues long. Clones were sequenced by immunoSEQ multiplex PCR, and TCRdb holds only the in-frame ones, with some missing. This table has around 160,000 clones, around 85% appearing once. The Seattle patients joined while their infection was active and were tracked longitudinally afterward. The sequencing input was peripheral blood. The clonotype comes from a woman aged 55 to 70 with COVID-19, enrolled during active disease. The chain joins TRBV7-2 to TRBJ1-6, with 8 positions matching TRBD1. CDR3 coding DNA: TGTGCCAGCATAGGACAGGGAGGGTCCTATAATTCACCCCTCCACTTT. Amino acids: CASIGQGGSYNSPLHF.